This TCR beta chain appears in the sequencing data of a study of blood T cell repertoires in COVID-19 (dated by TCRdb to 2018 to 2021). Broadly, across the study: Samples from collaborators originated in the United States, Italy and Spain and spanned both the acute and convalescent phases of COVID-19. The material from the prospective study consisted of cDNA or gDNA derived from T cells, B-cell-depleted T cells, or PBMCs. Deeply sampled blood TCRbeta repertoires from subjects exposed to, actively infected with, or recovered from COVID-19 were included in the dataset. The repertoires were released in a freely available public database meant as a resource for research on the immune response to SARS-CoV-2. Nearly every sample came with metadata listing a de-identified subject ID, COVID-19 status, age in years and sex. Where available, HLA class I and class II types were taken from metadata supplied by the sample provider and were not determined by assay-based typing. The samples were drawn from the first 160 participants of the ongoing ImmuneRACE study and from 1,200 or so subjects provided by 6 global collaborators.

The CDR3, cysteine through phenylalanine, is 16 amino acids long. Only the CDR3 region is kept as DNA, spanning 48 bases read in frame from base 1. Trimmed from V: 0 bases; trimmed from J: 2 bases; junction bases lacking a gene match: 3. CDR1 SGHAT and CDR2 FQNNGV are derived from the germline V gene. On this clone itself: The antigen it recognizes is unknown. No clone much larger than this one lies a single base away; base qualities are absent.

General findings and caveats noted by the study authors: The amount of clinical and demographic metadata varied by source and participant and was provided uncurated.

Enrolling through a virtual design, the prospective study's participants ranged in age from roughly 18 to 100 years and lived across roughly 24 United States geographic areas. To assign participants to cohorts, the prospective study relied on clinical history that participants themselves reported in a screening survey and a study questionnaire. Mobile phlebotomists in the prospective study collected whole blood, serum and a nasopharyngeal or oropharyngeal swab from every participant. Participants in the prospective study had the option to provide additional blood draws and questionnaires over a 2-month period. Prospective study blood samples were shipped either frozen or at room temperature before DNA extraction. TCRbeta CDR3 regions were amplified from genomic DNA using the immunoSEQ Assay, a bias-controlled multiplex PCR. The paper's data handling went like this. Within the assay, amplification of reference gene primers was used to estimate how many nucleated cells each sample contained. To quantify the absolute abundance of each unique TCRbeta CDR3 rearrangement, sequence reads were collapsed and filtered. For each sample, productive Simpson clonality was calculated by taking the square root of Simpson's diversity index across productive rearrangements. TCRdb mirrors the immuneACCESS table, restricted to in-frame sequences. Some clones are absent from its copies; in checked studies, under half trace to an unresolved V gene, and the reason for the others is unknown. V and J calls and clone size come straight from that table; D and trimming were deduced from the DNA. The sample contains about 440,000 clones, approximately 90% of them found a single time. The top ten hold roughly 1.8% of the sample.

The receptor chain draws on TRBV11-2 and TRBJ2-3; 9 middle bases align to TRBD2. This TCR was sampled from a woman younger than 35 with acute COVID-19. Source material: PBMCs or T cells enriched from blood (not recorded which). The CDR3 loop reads CASSLDRLAVTDTQYF. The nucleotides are TGTGCCAGCAGCTTAGATAGACTAGCGGTCACAGATACGCAGTATTTT.